These T cell receptor beta chains were read from a single sample in a study of early T cells in non-severe SARS-CoV-2 infection. TCRdb called the 5' RACE reads again in MiXCR, with one record for every CDR3 protein. The data contain 64,000 or so distinct CDR3 sequences, approximately 12% of them seen just once; the ten biggest clones take up about 1.3%. Sample: whole blood, taken at baseline. The receptors were gathered from an adult who was a healthcare worker with PCR-confirmed SARS-CoV-2 infection or an uninfected control (not recorded which). CDR3s include the opening cysteine and the closing phenylalanine or tryptophan. Each record gives: clone size, D gene, V gene, J gene, CDR3 DNA, CDR3 protein. A D gene is named only where the DNA matches it firmly. Not all rows give a size; the values are once, few, many and, for expanded clones, a class.

many	TRBD2	TRBV18	TRBJ2-7	TGTGCCAGCTCACTCGGACTAGCGGCCACCTACGAGCAGTACTTC	CASSLGLAATYEQYF
NA	TRBD2	TRBV27	TRBJ2-2	TGTGCCAGCAGCCCTGGGACTAGCGGTTCCGGGGAGCTGTTTTTT	CASSPGTSGSGELFF
few	NA	TRBV13	TRBJ2-7	TGTGCCAGCAGCCCTTCCGGGGGGCGGTCTTCCTACGAGCAGTACTTC	CASSPSGGRSSYEQYF
NA	TRBD2	TRBV20-1	TRBJ2-5	TGCAGTGCTCCTCTTCCGGGACTAGCGGAAGATTGGCGTACAGAGACCCAGTACTTC	CSAPLPGLAEDWRTETQYF
few	NA	TRBV13	TRBJ1-4	TGTGCCAGCAGCCTCGCAGGGGCTAATAATGAAAAACTGTTTTTT	CASSLAGANNEKLFF
few	TRBD1	TRBV3-1	TRBJ1-1	TGTGCCAGCAGTCTAAACAGGGGTGTACGTACTGAAGCTTTCTTT	CASSLNRGVRTEAFF
many	NA	TRBV11-2	TRBJ1-3	TGTGCCAGCAGCTGGGACGGATACTCTGGAAACACCATATATTTT	CASSWDGYSGNTIYF
NA	TRBD1	TRBV5-4	TRBJ1-2	TGTGCCAGCAGCTTGGTCTCTGGGACAGGGGATGGCTACACCTTC	CASSLVSGTGDGYTF
few	TRBD2	TRBV5-4	TRBJ2-3	TGTGCCAGCAGCGGCCCAACAACTAGCGGGGGGGCCGCAGATACGCAGTATTTT	CASSGPTTSGGAADTQYF
NA	NA	TRBV6-6	TRBJ1-5	TGTGCCAGCAGTAACACCGGGGGAGGGAATCAGCCCCAGCATTTT	CASSNTGGGNQPQHF
few	TRBD2	TRBV20-1	TRBJ2-2	TGCAGTGCTAGACCCCCTAGCGGGGGTAACACCGGGGAGCTGTTTTTT	CSARPPSGGNTGELFF
many	NA	TRBV25-1	TRBJ2-2	TGTGCCAGCAGTCCAAGCGGGTTGGACACCGGGGAGCTGTTTTTT	CASSPSGLDTGELFF
few	TRBD1	TRBV29-1	TRBJ2-7	TGCAGCGTTGAATACAGGGGTGGAGAGCAGTACTTC	CSVEYRGGEQYF
few	NA	TRBV11-2	TRBJ2-3	TGTGCCAGCAGCTTATCCACAGGGTTTAACACAGATACGCAGTATTTT	CASSLSTGFNTDTQYF
many	NA	TRBV20-1	TRBJ1-3	TGCAGTGCTAGAAAGCAGGGCAACTCTGGAAACACCATATATTTT	CSARKQGNSGNTIYF
NA	NA	TRBV7-2	TRBJ2-2	TGTGTCAGCAGCTCGCCGGAGTCAGGGGTGACCGGGGAGCTGTTTTTT	CVSSSPESGVTGELFF
NA	TRBD1	TRBV10-3	TRBJ2-2	TGTGCCATCGGGGCAGGGGGAACCGGGGAGCTGTTTTTT	CAIGAGGTGELFF
NA	TRBD1	TRBV6-2/TRBV6-3	TRBJ2-7	TGTGCCAGCAGTTACTCGAGGCGGACAGGCGAGCAGTACTTC	CASSYSRRTGEQYF
NA	NA	TRBV28	TRBJ2-7	TGTGCCAGCAGGACGGGGGCCTCCTACGAGCAGTACTTC	CASRTGASYEQYF
NA	NA	TRBV14	TRBJ1-1	TGTGCCAGCAGCCCCGAAACGAACACTGAAGCTTTCTTT	CASSPETNTEAFF
NA	TRBD1	TRBV2	TRBJ2-2	TGTGCCAGCACCCCAGCGGACAGGGAGAACACCGGGGAGCTGTTTTTT	CASTPADRENTGELFF
NA	NA	TRBV4-1	TRBJ2-5	TGCGCCAGCAGCCAACAACCGGGACGCCACCAAGAGACCCAGTACTTC	CASSQQPGRHQETQYF
NA	NA	TRBV5-4	TRBJ2-7	TGTGCCAGCAGCTTGCGCGGGGACTCCTACGAGCAGTACTTC	CASSLRGDSYEQYF
NA	TRBD2	TRBV15	TRBJ2-1	TGTGCCACCAGCGACGCTAGCGGGTTTTACAATGAGCAGTTCTTC	CATSDASGFYNEQFF
NA	TRBD2	TRBV6-4	TRBJ2-1	TGTGCCAGCAGTGACTCTTCTCGGACTAGCGGGGGTGATGAGCAGTTCTTC	CASSDSSRTSGGDEQFF
many	TRBD1	TRBV11-2	TRBJ2-5	TGTGCCAGCAGCCGGGACAGGGAGAGCAAGACCCAGTACTTC	CASSRDRESKTQYF
NA	NA	TRBV27	TRBJ1-1	TGTGCCAGCAGTTTCGACCCGGAAAGGGGGGAAGCTTTCTTT	CASSFDPERGEAFF
NA	TRBD2	TRBV28	TRBJ2-5	TGTGCCAGCAGTTACGGTAGCGGGGTACAAGAGACCCAGTACTTC	CASSYGSGVQETQYF
few	NA	TRBV30	TRBJ1-1	TGTGCCCGAGTCCCGGACCTTCCCCTGAACACTGAAGCTTTCTTT	CARVPDLPLNTEAFF
few	NA	TRBV19	TRBJ1-5	TGTGCCAGTAGTATTGTTGGCAATCAGCCCCAGCATTTT	CASSIVGNQPQHF
few	NA	TRBV18	TRBJ1-2	TGTGCCAGCTCACCTATTGATCAGGGAAGCTATGGCTACACCTTC	CASSPIDQGSYGYTF
few	NA	TRBV3-1	TRBJ2-1	TGTGCCAGCAGCCAGATATTGGTTGGCAATGAGCAGTTCTTC	CASSQILVGNEQFF
NA	NA	TRBV29-1	TRBJ2-7	TGCAGCGTAGGGGACCACACCTACGAGCAGTACTTC	CSVGDHTYEQYF
many	TRBD1	TRBV12-3/TRBV12-4	TRBJ1-3	TGTGCCAGCAGTCCAACAGGGGACCTCTCTGGAAACACCATATATTTT	CASSPTGDLSGNTIYF
few	NA	TRBV7-9	TRBJ2-1	TGTGCCAGCAGCTTAAAGTCTCGCACCTATAAGAATGAGCAGTTCTTC	CASSLKSRTYKNEQFF
few	TRBD2	TRBV2	TRBJ2-7	TGTGCCAGCAGTGATCCCGGGAGGGGAAACGAGCAGTACTTC	CASSDPGRGNEQYF
many	NA	TRBV7-8	TRBJ2-1	TGTGCCAGCACCCCGAGGGCAGGGGGGAATGAGCAGTTCTTC	CASTPRAGGNEQFF
NA	TRBD2	TRBV2	TRBJ2-3	TGTGCCAGCAGTTTTGGACTAGCGGGGATAGATACGCAGTATTTT	CASSFGLAGIDTQYF
NA	NA	TRBV6-1	TRBJ1-1	TGTGCCAGCAGTGAAATTAGGAACACTGAAGCTTTCTTT	CASSEIRNTEAFF
few	TRBD1	TRBV27	TRBJ1-5	TGTGCCAGCAGTTTACCGACAGGGACGAGCAATCAGCCCCAGCATTTT	CASSLPTGTSNQPQHF
few	TRBD1	TRBV18	TRBJ2-7	TGTGCCAGCTCACCGCAAGGGGACAGACCTACCTACGAGCAGTACTTC	CASSPQGDRPTYEQYF
NA	TRBD1	TRBV18	TRBJ2-7	TGTGCCACATCCCCCGGGACAGGGGATTACGAGCAGTACTTC	CATSPGTGDYEQYF
few	NA	TRBV5-8	TRBJ2-5	TGTGCCAGTACGACAGGGGCCGCGGGACTAATAAAAGAGACCCAGTACTTC	CASTTGAAGLIKETQYF